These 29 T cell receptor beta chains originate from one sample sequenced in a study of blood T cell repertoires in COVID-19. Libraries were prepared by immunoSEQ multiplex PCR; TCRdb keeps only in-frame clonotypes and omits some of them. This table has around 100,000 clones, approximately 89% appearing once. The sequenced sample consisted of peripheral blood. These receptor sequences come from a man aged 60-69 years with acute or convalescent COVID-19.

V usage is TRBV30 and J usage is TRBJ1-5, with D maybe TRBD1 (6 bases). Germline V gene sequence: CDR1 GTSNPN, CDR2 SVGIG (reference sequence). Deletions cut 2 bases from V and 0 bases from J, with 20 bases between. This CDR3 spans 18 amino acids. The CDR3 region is CAWSPYHNRARSNQPQHF. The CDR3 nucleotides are TGTGCCTGGAGTCCATATCATAACAGGGCTCGTAGCAATCAGCCCCAGCATTTT.

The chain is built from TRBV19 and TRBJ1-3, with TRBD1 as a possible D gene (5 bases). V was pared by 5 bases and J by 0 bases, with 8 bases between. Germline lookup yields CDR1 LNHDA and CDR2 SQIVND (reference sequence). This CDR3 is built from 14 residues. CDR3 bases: TGTGCCAGTAGTTCCCAGGGCTCTGGAAACACCATATATTTT. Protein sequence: CASSSQGSGNTIYF.

The CDR3, as DNA: TGTGCCAGCAGTGTAAGCACTAGCGGGAGGATCTACGAGCAGTACGTC. Translated: CASSVSTSGRIYEQYV. This chain uses TRBV6-1 with TRBJ2-7; TRBD2 matches 12 bases. The junction had 7 bases not matched to a gene; V was cut back by 4 bases and J by 3 bases. The germline gives CDR1 MNHNS, CDR2 SASEGT. CDR3 length: 16 amino acids.

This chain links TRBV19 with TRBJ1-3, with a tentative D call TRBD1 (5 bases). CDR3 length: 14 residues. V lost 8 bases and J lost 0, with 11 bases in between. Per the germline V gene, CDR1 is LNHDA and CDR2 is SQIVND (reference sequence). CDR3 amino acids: CASQTGSSGNTIYF. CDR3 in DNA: TGTGCCAGTCAAACAGGTTCCTCTGGAAACACCATATATTTT. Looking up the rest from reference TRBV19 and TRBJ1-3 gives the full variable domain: DGGITQSPKYLFRKEGQNVTLSCEQNLNHDAMYWYRQDPGQGLRLIYYSQIVNDFQKGDIAEGYSVSREKKESFPLTVTSAQKNPTAFYLCASQTGSSGNTIYFGEGSWLTVV.

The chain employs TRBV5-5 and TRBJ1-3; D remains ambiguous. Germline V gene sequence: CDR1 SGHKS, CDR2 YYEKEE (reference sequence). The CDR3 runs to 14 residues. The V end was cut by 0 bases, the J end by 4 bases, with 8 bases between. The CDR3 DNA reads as TGTGCCAGCAGCTTGGCCGTAGTGGGAAACACCATATATTTT. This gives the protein CASSLAVVGNTIYF.

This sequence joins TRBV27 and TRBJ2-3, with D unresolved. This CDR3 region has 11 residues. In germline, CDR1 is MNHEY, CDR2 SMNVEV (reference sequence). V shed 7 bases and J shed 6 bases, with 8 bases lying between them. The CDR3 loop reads CASIGWDTQYF. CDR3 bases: TGTGCCAGCATCGGGTGGGATACGCAGTATTTT.

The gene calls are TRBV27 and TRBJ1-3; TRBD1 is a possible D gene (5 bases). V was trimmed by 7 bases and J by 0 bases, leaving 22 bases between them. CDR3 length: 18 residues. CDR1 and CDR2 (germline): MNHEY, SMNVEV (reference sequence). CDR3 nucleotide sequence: TGTGCCAGCACAATAACGGGGAGGCAGGGAAGCTCTGGAAACACCATATATTTT. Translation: CASTITGRQGSSGNTIYF.

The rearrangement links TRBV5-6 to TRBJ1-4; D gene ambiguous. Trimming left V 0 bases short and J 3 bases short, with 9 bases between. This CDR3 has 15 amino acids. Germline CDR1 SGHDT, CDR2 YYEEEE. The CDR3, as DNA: TGTGCCAGCAGCTTGGGAATGTCGGCTAATGAAAAACTGTTTTTT. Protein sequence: CASSLGMSANEKLFF.

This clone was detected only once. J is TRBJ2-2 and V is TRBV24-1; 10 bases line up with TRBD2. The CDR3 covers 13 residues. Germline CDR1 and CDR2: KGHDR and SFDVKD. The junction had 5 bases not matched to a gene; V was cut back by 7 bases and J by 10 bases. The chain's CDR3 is CATSRTSGSELFF. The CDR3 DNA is TGTGCCACCAGCCGGACTAGCGGTTCGGAGCTGTTTTTT.

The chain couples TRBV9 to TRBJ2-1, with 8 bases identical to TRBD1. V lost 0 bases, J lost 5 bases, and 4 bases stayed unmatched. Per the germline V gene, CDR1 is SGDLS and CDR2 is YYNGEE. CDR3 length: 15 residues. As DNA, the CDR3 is TGTGCCAGCAGCGTAGGGACAGGGTCCCACAATGAGCAGTTCTTC. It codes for CASSVGTGSHNEQFF.

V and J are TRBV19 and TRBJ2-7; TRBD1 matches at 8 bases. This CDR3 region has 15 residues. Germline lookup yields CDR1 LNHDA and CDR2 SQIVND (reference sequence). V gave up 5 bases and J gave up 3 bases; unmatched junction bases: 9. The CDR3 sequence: CASSSTGGAGYEQYF. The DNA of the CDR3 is TGTGCCAGTAGTTCAACAGGGGGAGCGGGCTACGAGCAGTACTTC.

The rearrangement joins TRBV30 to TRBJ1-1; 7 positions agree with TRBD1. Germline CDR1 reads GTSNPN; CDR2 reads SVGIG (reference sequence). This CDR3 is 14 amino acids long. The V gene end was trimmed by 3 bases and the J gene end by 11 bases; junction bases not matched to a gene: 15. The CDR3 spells CAWRWRGGLRRAFF. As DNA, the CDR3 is TGTGCCTGGAGATGGCGAGGGGGCCTCCGGAGGGCTTTCTTT.

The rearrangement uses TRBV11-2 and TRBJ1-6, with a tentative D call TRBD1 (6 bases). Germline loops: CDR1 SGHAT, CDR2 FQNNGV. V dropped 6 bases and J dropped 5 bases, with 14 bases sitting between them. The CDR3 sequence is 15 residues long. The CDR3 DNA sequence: TGTGCCAGCAGTTACCGGGGGGCGGATAATTCACCCCTCCACTTT. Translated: CASSYRGADNSPLHF.

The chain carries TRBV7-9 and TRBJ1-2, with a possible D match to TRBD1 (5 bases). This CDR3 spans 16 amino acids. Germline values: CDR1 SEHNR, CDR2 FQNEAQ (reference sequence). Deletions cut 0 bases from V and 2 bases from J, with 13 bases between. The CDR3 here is CASSLAGADINYGYTF. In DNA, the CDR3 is TGTGCCAGCAGCTTAGCAGGGGCAGACATAAACTATGGCTACACCTTC.

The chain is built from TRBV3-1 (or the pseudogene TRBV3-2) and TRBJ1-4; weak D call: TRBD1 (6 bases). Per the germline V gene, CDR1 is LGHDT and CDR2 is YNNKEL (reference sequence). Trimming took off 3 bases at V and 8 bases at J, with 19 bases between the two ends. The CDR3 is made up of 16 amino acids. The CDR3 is CASSHSGTTGREKLFF. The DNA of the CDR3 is TGTGCCAGCAGCCACTCGGGTACGACAGGACGAGAAAAACTGTTTTTT.

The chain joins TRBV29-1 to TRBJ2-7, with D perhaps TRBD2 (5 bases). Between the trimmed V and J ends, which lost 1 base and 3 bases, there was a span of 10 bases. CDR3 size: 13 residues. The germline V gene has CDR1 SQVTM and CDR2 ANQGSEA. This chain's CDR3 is CSVEGGGGYEQYF. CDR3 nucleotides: TGCAGCGTTGAAGGTGGCGGAGGCTACGAGCAGTACTTC.

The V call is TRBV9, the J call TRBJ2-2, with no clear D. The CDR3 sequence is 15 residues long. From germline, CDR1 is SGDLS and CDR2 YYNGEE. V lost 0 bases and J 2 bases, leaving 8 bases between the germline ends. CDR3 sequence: CASSVGPSNTGELFF. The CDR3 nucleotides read TGTGCCAGCAGCGTAGGGCCGTCAAACACCGGGGAGCTGTTTTTT.

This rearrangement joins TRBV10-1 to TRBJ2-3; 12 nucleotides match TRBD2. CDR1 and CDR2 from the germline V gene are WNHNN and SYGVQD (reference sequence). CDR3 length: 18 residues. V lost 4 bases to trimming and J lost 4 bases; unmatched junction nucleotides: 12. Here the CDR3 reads CASSGLAGGPGSSDTQYF. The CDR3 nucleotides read TGCGCCAGCAGTGGGCTAGCGGGAGGGCCCGGTTCCTCAGATACGCAGTATTTT.

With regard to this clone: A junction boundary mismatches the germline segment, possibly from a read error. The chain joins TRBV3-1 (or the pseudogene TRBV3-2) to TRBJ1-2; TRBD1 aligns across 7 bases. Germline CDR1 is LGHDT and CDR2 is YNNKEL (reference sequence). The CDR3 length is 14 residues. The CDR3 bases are TGTGCCAGCAGCCAAGCCGACCGGGACAGCCACTCTCATTTC. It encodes CASSQADRDSHSHF.

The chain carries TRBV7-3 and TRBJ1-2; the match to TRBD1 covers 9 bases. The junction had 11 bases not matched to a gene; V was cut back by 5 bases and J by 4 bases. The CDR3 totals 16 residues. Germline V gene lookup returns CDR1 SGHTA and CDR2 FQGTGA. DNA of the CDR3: TGTGCCAGCAGCCCGCCGGGACAGGGTAGTACCTATGGCTACACCTTC. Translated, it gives CASSPPGQGSTYGYTF.

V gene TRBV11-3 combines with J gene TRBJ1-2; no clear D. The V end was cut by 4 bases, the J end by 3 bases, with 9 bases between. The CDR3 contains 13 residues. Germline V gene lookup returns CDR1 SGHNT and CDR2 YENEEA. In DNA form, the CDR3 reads TGTGCCAGCAGCTCTCGGGAGGACTATGGCTACACCTTC. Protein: CASSSREDYGYTF.

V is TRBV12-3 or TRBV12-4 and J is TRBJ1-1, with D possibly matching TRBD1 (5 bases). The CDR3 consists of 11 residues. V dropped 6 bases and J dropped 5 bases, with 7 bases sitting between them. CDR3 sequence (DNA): TGTGCCAGCAGCCGACAGACTGAAGCTTTCTTT. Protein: CASSRQTEAFF.

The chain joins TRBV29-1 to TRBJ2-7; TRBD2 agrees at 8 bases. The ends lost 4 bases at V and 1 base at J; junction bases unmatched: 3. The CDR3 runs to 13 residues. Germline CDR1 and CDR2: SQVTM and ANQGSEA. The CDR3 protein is CSVGIAGSYEQYF. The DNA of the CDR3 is TGCAGCGTTGGAATAGCGGGATCCTACGAGCAGTACTTC.

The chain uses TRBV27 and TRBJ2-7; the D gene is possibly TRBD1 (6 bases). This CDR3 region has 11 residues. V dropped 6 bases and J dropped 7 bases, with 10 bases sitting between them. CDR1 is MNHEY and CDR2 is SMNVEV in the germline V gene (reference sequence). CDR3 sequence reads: CASRGAWEQYV. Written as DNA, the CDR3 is TGTGCCAGCAGGGGGGCTTGGGAGCAGTACGTC.

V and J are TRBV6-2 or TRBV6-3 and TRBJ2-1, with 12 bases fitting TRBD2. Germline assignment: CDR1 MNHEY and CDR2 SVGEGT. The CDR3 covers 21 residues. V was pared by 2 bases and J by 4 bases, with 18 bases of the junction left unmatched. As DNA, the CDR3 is TGTGCCAGCAGTTACGACTCAGGGGGACTAGCGGGCCCACAAAAATACAATGAGCAGTTCTTC. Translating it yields CASSYDSGGLAGPQKYNEQFF.

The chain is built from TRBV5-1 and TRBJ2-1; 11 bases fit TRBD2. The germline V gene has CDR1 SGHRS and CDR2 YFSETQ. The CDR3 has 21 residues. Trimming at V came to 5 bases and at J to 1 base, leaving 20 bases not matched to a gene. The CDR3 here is CASSFVALAGGRRSSYNEQFF. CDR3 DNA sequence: TGCGCCAGCAGTTTTGTAGCCCTAGCGGGAGGTAGAAGATCATCCTACAATGAGCAGTTCTTC.

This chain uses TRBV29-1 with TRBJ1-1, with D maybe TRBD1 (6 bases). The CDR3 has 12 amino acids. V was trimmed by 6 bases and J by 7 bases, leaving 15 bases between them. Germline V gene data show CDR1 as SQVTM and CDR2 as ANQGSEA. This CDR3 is CSVDRDTIEAFF. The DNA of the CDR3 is TGCAGCGTCGACCGGGACACGATTGAAGCTTTCTTT.

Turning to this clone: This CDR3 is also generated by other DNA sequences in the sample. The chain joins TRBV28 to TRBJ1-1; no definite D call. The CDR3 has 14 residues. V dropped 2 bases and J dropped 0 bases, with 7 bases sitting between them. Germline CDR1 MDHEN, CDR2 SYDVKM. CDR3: CASSLGGLNTEAFF. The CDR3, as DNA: TGTGCCAGCAGTTTAGGAGGGTTGAACACTGAAGCTTTCTTT.

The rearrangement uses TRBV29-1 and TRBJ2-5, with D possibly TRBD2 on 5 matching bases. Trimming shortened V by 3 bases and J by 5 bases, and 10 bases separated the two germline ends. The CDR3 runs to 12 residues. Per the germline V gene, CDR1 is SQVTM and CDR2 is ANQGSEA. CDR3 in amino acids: CSVERGPETQYF. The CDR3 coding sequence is TGCAGCGTTGAGAGAGGGCCGGAGACCCAGTACTTC.